Below are 16 T cell receptor beta chains sequenced from a single sample in a study of cytomegalovirus exposure and HLA in healthy donors. 60 Vbeta and 13 Jbeta primers were used in PCR. The table came from immunoSEQ multiplex PCR; TCRdb's copy has only in-frame clones and leaves some out. This table has roughly 98,000 clones, about 80% appearing once. The sequenced sample was PBMCs. These receptors were obtained from a man aged 35 to 55 in good health and CMV-seronegative.

This rearrangement joins TRBV5-4 to TRBJ2-5; 8 bases line up with TRBD2. The CDR3 extends over 14 amino acids. Germline V gene sequence: CDR1 SGHNT, CDR2 YYREEE (reference sequence). The J segment lost 2 bases and the V segment lost 2 bases, leaving 2 bases of the junction unmatched. The CDR3 is CASSLRGGQETQYF. CDR3 in DNA: TGTGCCAGCAGCTTACGGGGGGGTCAAGAGACCCAGTACTTC.

The chain links TRBV30 to TRBJ1-4; the D is unclear. The CDR3 extends over 13 amino acids. CDR1 GTSNPN and CDR2 SVGIG come from the germline V gene (reference sequence). Between the trimmed V and J ends, which lost 3 bases and 8 bases, there was a span of 13 bases. The chain's CDR3 is CAWRPDWEEKLFF. The CDR3 DNA reads TGTGCCTGGAGACCAGACTGGGAGGAAAAACTGTTTTTT.

By share of the sample, this clone is medium-sized (0.01 to 0.1%). The V gene is TRBV6-1, the J gene TRBJ1-2; 12 positions match TRBD1. The germline V gene encodes CDR1 MNHNS and CDR2 SASEGT. The CDR3 loop spans 16 amino acids. With V trimmed by 0 bases and J by 3 bases, 2 bases remained unmatched. CDR3 sequence: CASSEAGTGGYYGYTF. As DNA, the CDR3 is TGTGCCAGCAGTGAAGCGGGGACAGGGGGCTACTATGGCTACACCTTC.

CDR3 sequence (DNA): TGTGCCTGGAGGGGACAGGCCCTTCAGCCCCAGCATTTT. This codes for CAWRGQALQPQHF. The chain combines TRBV30 with TRBJ1-5; 8 bases agree with TRBD1. Germline lookup yields CDR1 GTSNPN and CDR2 SVGIG (reference sequence). The J segment lost 6 bases and the V segment lost 3 bases, leaving 4 bases of the junction unmatched. This CDR3 region has 13 residues.

V gene TRBV27 combines with J gene TRBJ1-1; D not certain. The CDR3 extends over 15 amino acids. Trimming cost V 5 bases and J 4 bases, with 17 bases left between them. Germline CDR1 reads MNHEY; CDR2 reads SMNVEV (reference sequence). As DNA, the CDR3 is TGTGCCAGCAGTCTCTTAGGGAGTATGAGCACTGAAGCTTTCTTT. This codes for CASSLLGSMSTEAFF.

V and J are TRBV19 and TRBJ2-2; 7 nucleotides match TRBD2. The germline CDR1 and CDR2 sequences are LNHDA and SQIVND (reference sequence). This CDR3 region has 17 residues. V was clipped by 7 bases and J by 1 base; unmatched bases: 12. CDR3 DNA: TGTGCCAGTAAAACACGATCCGTAGCGGGGAACACCGGGGAGCTGTTTTTT. Its protein is CASKTRSVAGNTGELFF.

The V and J genes are TRBV28 and TRBJ1-1; a possible D gene is TRBD1 (6 bases). V lost 0 bases, J lost 5 bases, and 13 bases lay in between. From germline, CDR1 is MDHEN and CDR2 SYDVKM. CDR3 length equals 15 residues. The CDR3 nucleotides are TGTGCCAGCAGTTTATGGGATAGCAGGGGAACTGAAGCTTTCTTT. Translating gives CASSLWDSRGTEAFF.

J is TRBJ1-2 and V is TRBV28; possible D gene TRBD1, 6 bases. CDR1 and CDR2 from the germline V gene are MDHEN and SYDVKM. The ends were cut back, 3 bases at V and 5 bases at J, with 16 bases in the middle. The CDR3 is made up of 15 amino acids. CDR3 nucleotides: TGTGCCAGCAGTTTCCAATTGCGAGGGGGTTATGGCTACACCTTC. It is translated as CASSFQLRGGYGYTF.

This clone was found a few times. This chain links TRBV29-1 with TRBJ2-1, with 8 bases identical to TRBD2. The CDR3 has 19 amino acids. V lost 0 bases and J lost 3; bases outside the gene matches: 16. The germline V gene has CDR1 SQVTM and CDR2 ANQGSEA. This chain's CDR3 is CSVEDSGAGWAGGYNEQFF. The CDR3 coding sequence is TGCAGCGTTGAAGATTCGGGGGCGGGGTGGGCGGGAGGCTACAATGAGCAGTTCTTC.

The chain couples TRBV28 to TRBJ2-7, with no clear D. This CDR3 region has 14 residues. V lost 6 bases and J lost 6, with 18 bases in between. Germline V gene data show CDR1 as MDHEN and CDR2 as SYDVKM. CDR3 bases: TGTGCCAGCAGATGGCAGGCATTACCAAGCGAGCAGTACTTC. This codes for CASRWQALPSEQYF.

This chain uses TRBV6-5 with TRBJ1-1, with 7 bases aligning to TRBD1. The CDR3 contains 16 residues. Germline V CDR1 and CDR2: MNHEY, SVGAGI. The trim removed 0 bases at V and 3 bases at J, leaving 7 bases unmatched. The CDR3 is CASSYSTRGRDTEAFF. CDR3 nucleotides: TGTGCCAGCAGTTACTCGACAAGGGGGCGAGACACTGAAGCTTTCTTT.

The chain recombines TRBV30 with TRBJ2-1; 12 bases match TRBD2. The CDR3 is 15 amino acids. With V trimmed by 3 bases and J by 4 bases, 4 bases remained unmatched. The germline CDR1 and CDR2 sequences are GTSNPN and SVGIG (reference sequence). CDR3 loop: CAWRALAGGYNEQFF. As DNA, the CDR3 is TGTGCCTGGAGGGCCCTAGCGGGGGGGTACAATGAGCAGTTCTTC.

The CDR3 coding sequence is TGCGCCAGCAAGAATGGGACTAGCGGTCATCAAGAGCAGTACTTC. Translated: CASKNGTSGHQEQYF. The rearrangement links TRBV5-1 to TRBJ2-7; 11 bases fit TRBD2. Germline V gene data show CDR1 as SGHRS and CDR2 as YFSETQ. V dropped 6 bases and J dropped 7; count of bases not matched to a gene: 12. The CDR3 has 15 amino acids.

This clone was counted only a few times. This chain joins TRBV5-1 and TRBJ1-4; 7 nucleotides line up with TRBD1. Trimming took 3 bases from V and 7 from J; bases not matched to a gene: 15. This CDR3 has 17 amino acids. The germline V gene has CDR1 SGHRS and CDR2 YFSETQ. The CDR3 spells CASSSRTGGGSSEKLFF. The CDR3 DNA reads as TGCGCCAGCAGCTCTCGGACAGGTGGAGGTTCGAGTGAAAAACTGTTTTTT.

J is TRBJ2-7 and V is TRBV4-1, with TRBD2 matching over 10 bases. Trimming took 2 bases from V and 2 from J; bases not matched to a gene: 9. The CDR3 runs to 17 residues. The V gene's germline CDR1 is MGHRA and CDR2 YSYEKL. The CDR3 region has the DNA TGCGCCAGCAGCCAACTAGCGGGAGACTCCTCTCCCTACGAGCAGTACTTC. It translates to CASSQLAGDSSPYEQYF.

There are a few counts of this clone. The V gene is TRBV6-1, the J gene TRBJ2-2; D is unclear. Trimming took 4 bases from V and 5 from J, leaving 11 bases between them. Germline CDR1 is MNHNS and CDR2 is SASEGT. The CDR3 loop spans 14 amino acids. For the CDR3, the DNA is TGTGCCAGCAGTGGGCAGTTGAGGACCGGGGAGCTGTTTTTT. It is translated as CASSGQLRTGELFF.